The sequence of this T cell receptor beta chain was determined in a study of breast tumors, draining lymph nodes, adjacent tissues. This clonotype was detected only a few times. Its specificity is not known. General study results and limits: Luminal-like breast cancer showed significantly higher tumor–nontumor repertoire similarity than basal-like.

Samples came from axillary lymph nodes draining the breast cancer. TCRdb called the multiplex PCR reads again in MiXCR, with one record for every CDR3 protein. The table shows over 200,000 distinct CDR3 sequences, with around 32% occurring only once. The source of this sequence is a female donor with breast cancer. Some clones in this sample may be carry-over from other donors' samples. Material for sequencing was axillary lymph node tissue.

CDR3 DNA: TGTGCCAGCAGTCCCCACGGGATAGCGGGATTCAATGAGCAGTTCTTC. This sequence encodes CASSPHGIAGFNEQFF. The chain carries TRBV6-5 and TRBJ2-1; 8 positions match TRBD2. This CDR3 comprises 16 residues. Trimming cost V 5 bases and J 6 bases; bases outside gene matches: 12. Germline lookup yields CDR1 MNHEY and CDR2 SVGAGI.